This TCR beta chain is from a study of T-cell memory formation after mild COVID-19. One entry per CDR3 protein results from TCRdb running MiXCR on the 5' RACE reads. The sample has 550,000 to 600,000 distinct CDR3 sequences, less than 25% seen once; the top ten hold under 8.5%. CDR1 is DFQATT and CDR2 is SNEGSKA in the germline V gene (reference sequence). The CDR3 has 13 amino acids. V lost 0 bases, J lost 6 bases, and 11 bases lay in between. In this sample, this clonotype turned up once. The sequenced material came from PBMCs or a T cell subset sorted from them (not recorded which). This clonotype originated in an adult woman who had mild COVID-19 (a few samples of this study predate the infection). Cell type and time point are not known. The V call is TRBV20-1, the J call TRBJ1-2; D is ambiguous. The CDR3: CSARDVRLDGYTF. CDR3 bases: TGCAGTGCTAGAGATGTTAGATTGGATGGCTACACCTTC.